These 16 T cell receptor beta chains originate from one sample sequenced in a study of T cell repertoires in cytomegalovirus infection. A single record per CDR3 protein comes from TCRdb applying MiXCR to the reads. Of 830,000 or so distinct CDR3 sequences in the sample, 32% were seen once. Their cognate antigens are unknown. The input for sequencing was cultured CD8+ T cells from PBMCs, taken from culture after CMV antigen stimulation. The receptors here all came from a human donor in good health (CMV status not recorded). Some clones in this sample may be carry-over from other donors' samples.

This clonotype showed up just a few times. The chain links TRBV6-6 to TRBJ2-7; TRBD2 agrees at 16 bases. V trimming: 8 bases; J trimming: 4 bases; junction bases outside the gene matches: 11. Germline V gives CDR1 MNHNY, CDR2 SVGAGI (reference sequence). The CDR3 length is 17 residues. As DNA, the CDR3 is TGTGCCAGCGGCCCGGGACTAGCGGGGGGGCCCTTGTACGAGCAGTACGTC. Encoded protein: CASGPGLAGGPLYEQYV.

CDR3: CASSIGALPPQHF. Written as DNA, the CDR3 is TGTGCCAGTAGTATAGGGGCCCTTCCGCCCCAGCATTTT. This chain joins TRBV19 and TRBJ1-5, with D unclear. V gave up 1 base and J gave up 9 bases, with 10 bases separating them. The CDR3 has 13 residues. The germline V gene encodes CDR1 LNHDA and CDR2 SQIVND (reference sequence).

The gene calls are TRBV12-3 or TRBV12-4 and TRBJ2-2; D may match TRBD1 or TRBD2 (6 bases each). The CDR3 length is 16 residues. The ends were cut back, 5 bases at V and 3 bases at J, with 16 bases in the middle. Here the CDR3 reads CASSGLGGPDTGELFF. The DNA for the CDR3 is TGTGCCAGCAGTGGCTTAGGGGGGCCCGACACCGGGGAGCTGTTTTTT.

The chain links TRBV6-1 to TRBJ1-5; D remains ambiguous. Germline lookup yields CDR1 MNHNS and CDR2 SASEGT. V dropped 3 bases and J dropped 6 bases, with 6 bases sitting between them. The CDR3 totals 12 residues. CDR3 DNA: TGTGCCAGCAGTGATGACACTCAGCCCCAGCATTTT. Protein product: CASSDDTQPQHF.

The rearrangement joins TRBV9 to TRBJ1-3, with 8 bases that match TRBD1. V shed 4 bases and J 2 bases; nucleotides not matched to a gene: 5. CDR3 length equals 15 residues. CDR1 is SGDLS, CDR2 YYNGEE, per germline. CDR3 bases: TGTGCCAGCAGCCCTCGGACAGGGCCTGGAAACACCATATATTTT. Encoded protein: CASSPRTGPGNTIYF.

This clonotype was seen a few times. The chain carries TRBV19 and TRBJ1-5; TRBD1 matches 8 bases. Germline CDR1 is LNHDA and CDR2 is SQIVND (reference sequence). This CDR3 has 15 amino acids. With 5 bases clipped from V and 0 bases from J, the junction kept 3 bases outside the gene matches. This CDR3 is CASSPTGGSNQPQHF. For the CDR3, the DNA is TGTGCCAGTAGTCCCACAGGGGGTAGCAATCAGCCCCAGCATTTT.

The V gene is TRBV6-5, the J gene TRBJ1-2; D gene ambiguous. Germline lookup yields CDR1 MNHEY and CDR2 SVGAGI. Between the trimmed V and J ends, which lost 0 bases and 2 bases, there was a span of 7 bases. The CDR3 consists of 14 residues. This CDR3 is CASSYSPVNYGYTF. CDR3 nucleotide sequence: TGTGCCAGCAGTTACTCTCCCGTAAACTATGGCTACACCTTC.

The chain couples TRBV7-6 to TRBJ2-3, with 7 bases identical to TRBD2. V was pared by 0 bases and J by 2 bases, with 5 bases of the junction left unmatched. This CDR3 has 16 amino acids. Germline V gene lookup returns CDR1 SGHVS and CDR2 FNYEAQ. Here the CDR3 DNA reads TGTGCCAGCAGCTTAGCGGGGGGGATCTTCACAGATACGCAGTATTTT. It is translated as CASSLAGGIFTDTQYF.

In this sample, this clonotype turned up a few times. J is TRBJ2-3 and V is TRBV20-1; 8 bases align to TRBD2. The CDR3 runs 16 residues. From germline, CDR1 is DFQATT and CDR2 SNEGSKA (reference sequence). The V and J ends lost 5 bases and 0 bases, in that order; junction bases with no gene match: 10. Written as DNA, the CDR3 is TGCAGTGCTTCCAACGGACTAGCAGACAGCACAGATACGCAGTATTTT. Protein product: CSASNGLADSTDTQYF.

The chain links TRBV18 to TRBJ2-2; weak D call: TRBD2 (6 bases). Trimming pared 4 bases from V and 5 bases from J, leaving 11 bases between. Germline V gives CDR1 KGHSH, CDR2 LQKENI. CDR3 size: 14 residues. The CDR3 loop is CASSRDFYTGELFF. The CDR3 DNA reads as TGTGCCAGCTCACGGGACTTTTATACCGGGGAGCTGTTTTTT.

As to this clonotype: It may be a read error: a sequence one base away is much more abundant. The rearrangement uses TRBV7-2 and TRBJ2-3, with D hard to call. The CDR3 covers 15 residues. Trimming removed 1 base at V and 2 bases at J, with 10 bases between. CDR1 and CDR2 (germline): SGHTA, FQGNSA. CDR3 sequence: CASSLVGSHTDTQYF. The CDR3 coding sequence is TGTGCCAGCAGCTTAGTAGGCAGCCACACAGATACGCAGTATTTT. The entire variable domain, with the rest obtained from reference TRBV7-2 and TRBJ2-3, is as follows: GAGVSQSPSNKVTEKGKDVELRCDPISGHTALYWYRQSLGQGLEFLIYFQGNSAPDKSGLPSDRFSAERTGGSVSTLTIQRTQQEDSAVYLCASSLVGSHTDTQYFGPGTRLTVL.

On this clonotype itself: Since the CDR3 does not end with the conserved phenylalanine or tryptophan, this likely comes from a read error. The rearrangement joins TRBV11-1 to TRBJ2-2; maybe TRBD1 (6 bases). Germline V gene lookup returns CDR1 SGHAT and CDR2 FQDESV (reference sequence). CDR3 length equals 15 residues. With 5 bases removed from V and 1 base from J, the gap between germline ends came to 11 bases. This chain's CDR3 is CASSQQGLNTGELFL. The DNA of the CDR3 is TGTGCCAGCAGCCAACAGGGTTTGAACACCGGGGAGCTGTTTCTT.

There are a few counts of this clonotype. The chain couples TRBV12-3 or TRBV12-4 to TRBJ1-4; 8 bases line up with TRBD1. This CDR3 is built from 14 residues. Trimming cost V 5 bases and J 6 bases; bases outside gene matches: 5. Here the CDR3 DNA reads TGTGCCAGCAGTAGGGGACAGGCGGATGAAAAACTGTTTTTT. This encodes CASSRGQADEKLFF.

In this sample, this clonotype turned up a few times. The rearrangement links TRBV12-3 or TRBV12-4 to TRBJ2-3; D not certain. The V end lost 4 bases, the J end lost 6 bases, and 23 bases lay between the germline ends. The CDR3 totals 17 residues. The CDR3 DNA reads as TGTGCCAGCAGTTCCCCCGCAGCTCGGGTATTCTCCGATACGCAGTATTTT. Protein product: CASSSPAARVFSDTQYF.

This sequence joins TRBV28 and TRBJ2-1, with D possibly being TRBD2 (6 bases). CDR1 is MDHEN and CDR2 is SYDVKM in the germline V gene. This CDR3 region has 15 residues. V lost 6 bases and J lost 8, with 20 bases in between. As DNA, the CDR3 is TGTGCCAGCAGCCCCATGAACGGAGGGGCCGATGAGCAGTTCTTC. Translating gives CASSPMNGGADEQFF. The variable domain in full, with the rest retrieved from reference TRBV28 and TRBJ2-1, is DVKVTQSSRYLVKRTGEKVFLECVQDMDHENMFWYRQDPGLGLRLIYFSYDVKMKEKGDIPEGYSVSREKKERFSLILESASTNQTSMYLCASSPMNGGADEQFFGPGTRLTVL.

The V gene is TRBV12-3 or TRBV12-4, the J gene TRBJ2-5; 8 bases map to TRBD1. The ends lost 6 bases at V and 0 bases at J; junction bases unmatched: 6. The CDR3 runs 15 residues. The CDR3 here is CASSLTGVYQETQYF. CDR3 nucleotide sequence: TGTGCCAGCAGCCTGACAGGGGTATACCAAGAGACCCAGTACTTC.